This TCR beta chain was captured by sequencing in a study of cytomegalovirus exposure and HLA in healthy donors. A multiplex PCR was run with 60 Vbeta primers and 13 Jbeta primers. Profiling relied on immunoSEQ multiplex PCR, and the TCRdb table lists in-frame clones only, not all of them. The sample comprises under 200,000 clones, around 68% of which are singletons, and approximately 2.8% rests with the top ten. Sequenced sample: PBMCs. The receptor was derived from a woman in her 40s in good health and CMV-seropositive.

In DNA, the CDR3 is TGTGCCAGCAGCTTATTAGGGGGCTCTGGAAACACCATATATTTT. Its translation: CASSLLGGSGNTIYF. J is TRBJ1-3 and V is TRBV11-2; possible D gene TRBD1, 6 bases. Between the trimmed V and J ends, which lost 2 bases and 0 bases, there was a span of 8 bases. Germline CDR1 reads SGHAT; CDR2 reads FQNNGV. The CDR3 loop spans 15 amino acids.